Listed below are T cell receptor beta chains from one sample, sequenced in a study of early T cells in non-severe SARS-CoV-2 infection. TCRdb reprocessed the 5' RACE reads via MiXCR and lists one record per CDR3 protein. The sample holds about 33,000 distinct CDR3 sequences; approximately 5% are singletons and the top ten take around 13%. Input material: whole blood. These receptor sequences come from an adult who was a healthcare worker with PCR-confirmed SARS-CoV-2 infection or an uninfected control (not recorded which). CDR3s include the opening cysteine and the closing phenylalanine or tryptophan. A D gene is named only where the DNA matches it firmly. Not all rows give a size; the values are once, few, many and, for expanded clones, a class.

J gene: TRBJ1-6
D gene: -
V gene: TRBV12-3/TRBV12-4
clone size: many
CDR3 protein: CASSARQEGNSPLHF
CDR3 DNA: TGTGCCAGCAGTGCCAGACAGGAGGGGAATTCACCCCTCCACTTT

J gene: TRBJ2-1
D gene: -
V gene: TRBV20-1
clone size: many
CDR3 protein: CSARDLLAGATSYNEQFF
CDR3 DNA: TGCAGTGCTAGAGATCTCCTCGCGGGGGCCACCTCCTACAATGAGCAGTTCTTC

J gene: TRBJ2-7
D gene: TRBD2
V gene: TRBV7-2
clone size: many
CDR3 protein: CATRTSGTYEQYF
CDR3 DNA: TGTGCCACTAGGACTAGCGGCACCTACGAGCAGTACTTC

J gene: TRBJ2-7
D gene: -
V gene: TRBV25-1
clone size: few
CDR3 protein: CASSGQFYEQYF
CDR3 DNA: TGTGCCAGCAGCGGACAATTCTACGAGCAGTACTTC

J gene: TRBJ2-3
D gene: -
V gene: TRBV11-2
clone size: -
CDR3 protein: CASSLDPTDTQYF
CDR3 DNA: TGTGCCAGCAGCTTAGATCCTACAGATACGCAGTATTTT

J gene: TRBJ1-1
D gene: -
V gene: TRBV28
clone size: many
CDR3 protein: CASRGGRAFF
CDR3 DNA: TGTGCCAGCAGGGGGGGCAGGGCTTTCTTT

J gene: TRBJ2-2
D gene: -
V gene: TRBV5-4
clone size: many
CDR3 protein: CASSFGRPGELFF
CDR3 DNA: TGTGCCAGCAGCTTTGGCAGGCCCGGGGAGCTGTTTTTT

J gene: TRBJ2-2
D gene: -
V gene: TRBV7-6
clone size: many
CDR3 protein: CASRKLVQPEGNTGELFF
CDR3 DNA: TGTGCCAGCAGGAAGCTGGTACAGCCCGAGGGCAACACCGGGGAGCTGTTTTTT

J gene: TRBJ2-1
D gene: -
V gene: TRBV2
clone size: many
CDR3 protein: CASRTEGNEQFF
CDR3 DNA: TGTGCCAGCAGGACTGAAGGCAATGAGCAGTTCTTC

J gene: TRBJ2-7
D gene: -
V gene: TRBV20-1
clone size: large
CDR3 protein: CSASWAGVSYEQYF
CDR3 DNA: TGCAGTGCTAGTTGGGCAGGGGTATCCTACGAGCAGTACTTC

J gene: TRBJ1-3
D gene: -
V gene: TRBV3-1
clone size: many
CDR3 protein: CASSQGHRNTIYF
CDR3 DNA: TGTGCCAGCAGCCAGGGACACCGAAACACCATATATTTT

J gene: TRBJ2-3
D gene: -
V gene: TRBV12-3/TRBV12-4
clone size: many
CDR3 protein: CASSFGPGTDTQYF
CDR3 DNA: -

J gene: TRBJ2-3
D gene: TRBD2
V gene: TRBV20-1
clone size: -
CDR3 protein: CSARGAGLAGSTDTQYF
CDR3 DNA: TGCAGTGCTAGGGGCGCCGGACTAGCGGGTAGCACAGATACGCAGTATTTT

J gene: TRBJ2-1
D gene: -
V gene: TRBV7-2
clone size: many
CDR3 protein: CASSRSGLMNEQFF
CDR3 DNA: TGTGCCAGCAGCCGGAGCGGGCTGATGAATGAGCAGTTCTTC

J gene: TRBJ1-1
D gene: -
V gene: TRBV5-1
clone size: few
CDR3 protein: CASGPPPPNTEAFF
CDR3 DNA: TGCGCCAGCGGTCCACCCCCCCCGAACACTGAAGCTTTCTTT

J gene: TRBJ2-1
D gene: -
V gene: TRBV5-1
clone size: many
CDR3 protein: CASSGPGGAYNEQFF
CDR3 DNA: TGCGCCAGCAGCGGGCCCGGGGGCGCCTACAATGAGCAGTTCTTC

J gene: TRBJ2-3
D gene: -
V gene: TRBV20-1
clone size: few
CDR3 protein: CSARKDWKEVDTQYF
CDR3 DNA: TGCAGTGCTAGAAAGGACTGGAAGGAGGTGGATACGCAGTATTTT

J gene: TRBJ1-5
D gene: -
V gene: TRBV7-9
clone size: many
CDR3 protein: CASSLEGFRQPQHF
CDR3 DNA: TGTGCCAGCAGCTTGGAGGGGTTCAGACAGCCCCAGCATTTT

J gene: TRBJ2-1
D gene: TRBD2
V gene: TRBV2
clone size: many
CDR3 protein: CASSLAGVSHNEQFF
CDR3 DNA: TGTGCCAGCAGTTTAGCGGGGGTTAGCCACAATGAGCAGTTCTTC

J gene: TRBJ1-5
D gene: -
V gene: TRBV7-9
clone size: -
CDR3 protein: CASSLGGIGQKDQPQHF
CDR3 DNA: TGTGCCAGCAGCTTAGGAGGCATAGGACAGAAGGATCAGCCCCAGCATTTT

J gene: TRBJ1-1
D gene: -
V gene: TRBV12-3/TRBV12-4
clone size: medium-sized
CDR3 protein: CASSLGKNTEAFF
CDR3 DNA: TGTGCCAGCAGTTTGGGTAAAAACACTGAAGCTTTCTTT